Below are 20 T cell receptor beta chains sequenced from a single sample in a study of OX40 agonist ivuxolimab in advanced cancers. The repertoire was sequenced with immunoSEQ multiplex PCR; TCRdb's copy has only in-frame clones and lacks some. Of fewer than 85,000 clones in the sample, more than 65% are singletons; the top ten hold about 4.1%. The specimen comprised CD4+ or CD8+ T cells sorted from blood, sampled in a trial of the OX40 agonist ivuxolimab. These receptor sequences come from an adult with an advanced solid tumor such as melanoma, head and neck, liver or kidney cancer.

The chain has TRBV7-6 and TRBJ1-1; 7 bases agree with TRBD1. V lost 5 bases, J lost 5 bases, and 8 bases stayed unmatched. CDR3 length equals 14 residues. Germline CDR1 reads SGHVS; CDR2 reads FNYEAQ. CDR3 DNA: TGTGCCAGCAGCAGAAGACAGGGTCCAACTGAAGCTTTCTTT. This codes for CASSRRQGPTEAFF.

The V gene is TRBV11-3, the J gene TRBJ2-7; D perhaps matches TRBD2 (5 bases). The CDR3 is 14 amino acids. V lost 1 base to trimming and J lost 3 bases, with 10 bases between them. Germline V lookup: CDR1 SGHNT, CDR2 YENEEA. The CDR3 reads CASSLGTDYYEQYF. The CDR3 nucleotides are TGTGCCAGCAGCTTAGGGACCGACTACTACGAGCAGTACTTC. Full variable domain (outside the CDR3, taken from reference TRBV11-3 and TRBJ2-7): EAGVVQSPRYKIIEKKQPVAFWCNPISGHNTLYWYLQNLGQGPELLIRYENEEAVDDSQLPKDRFSAERLKGVDSTLKIQPAELGDSAVYLCASSLGTDYYEQYFGPGTRLTVT.

The V and J genes are TRBV6-5 and TRBJ2-2, with TRBD1 matching 10 bases. The V gene's germline CDR1 is MNHEY and CDR2 SVGAGI. CDR3 length equals 16 residues. The J segment lost 7 bases and the V segment lost 2 bases, leaving 7 bases of the junction unmatched. The CDR3 DNA reads TGTGCCAGCAGTTACGCGACAGGGGGCAATGTCGGGGAGCTGTTTTTT. The encoded protein is CASSYATGGNVGELFF.

The gene calls are TRBV23-1 and TRBJ2-1, with 7 bases identical to TRBD1. TRBV23-1 is an open reading frame, and its role is uncertain. Trimming took 3 bases from V and 7 from J; bases not matched to a gene: 9. This CDR3 is built from 15 residues. CDR3 coding DNA: TGCGCCAGCAGTCACCCTCGACAGGGTTTGAATGAGCAGTTCTTC. It translates to CASSHPRQGLNEQFF.

The DNA of the CDR3 is TGTGCCAGCAGTCTTATTGGGACGGGCTCTGGAAACACCATATATTTT. This sequence encodes CASSLIGTGSGNTIYF. This chain joins TRBV27 and TRBJ1-3; D is possibly TRBD1 (5 bases). Germline V CDR1 and CDR2: MNHEY, SMNVEV (reference sequence). The CDR3 is 16 residues long. V gave up 5 bases and J gave up 0 bases, with 14 bases separating them.

The chain employs TRBV15 and TRBJ1-4, with D possibly TRBD1 on 5 matching bases. Trimming shortened V by 5 bases and J by 4 bases, and 14 bases separated the two germline ends. There are 15 residues in the CDR3. Germline-derived CDR1 and CDR2 are LNHNV and YYDKDF (reference sequence). In DNA, the CDR3 is TGTGCCACCAGCCCGATGGGGGGGTTTAATGAAAAACTGTTTTTT. This encodes CATSPMGGFNEKLFF. Looking up the rest from reference TRBV15 and TRBJ1-4 gives the full variable domain: DAMVIQNPRYQVTQFGKPVTLSCSQTLNHNVMYWYQQKSSQAPKLLFHYYDKDFNNEADTPDNFQSRRPNTSFCFLDIRSPGLGDTAMYLCATSPMGGFNEKLFFGSGTQLSVL.

The chain is built from TRBV2 and TRBJ1-5; perhaps TRBD1 as D (5 bases). The germline V and J ends were trimmed by 6 bases and 4 bases, with 19 bases remaining between them. The V gene's germline CDR1 is SNHLY and CDR2 FYNNEI. The CDR3 is 16 amino acids. CDR3 region: CASRGIAGPLNQPQHF. The CDR3 DNA follows: TGTGCCAGCAGAGGTATAGCGGGGCCCTTAAATCAGCCCCAGCATTTT.

The chain links TRBV11-3 to TRBJ2-7, with 11 nucleotides matching TRBD2. This CDR3 is 17 amino acids long. Germline V gene data show CDR1 as SGHNT and CDR2 as YENEEA. Unmatched junction bases numbered 11, after V lost 6 bases and J lost 1 base. The CDR3 here is CASSPGTGTSGSYEQYF. CDR3 DNA sequence: TGTGCCAGCAGTCCTGGGACCGGGACTAGCGGTTCCTACGAGCAGTACTTC. Combining the CDR3 with reference TRBV11-3 and TRBJ2-7 gives the whole variable domain EAGVVQSPRYKIIEKKQPVAFWCNPISGHNTLYWYLQNLGQGPELLIRYENEEAVDDSQLPKDRFSAERLKGVDSTLKIQPAELGDSAVYLCASSPGTGTSGSYEQYFGPGTRLTVT.

The rearrangement links TRBV7-8 to TRBJ1-5; 8 bases fit TRBD1. J lost 4 bases, V lost 5 bases, and 7 bases had no gene match. There are 15 residues in the CDR3. Germline CDR1 reads SGHVS; CDR2 reads FQNEAQ. In DNA form, the CDR3 reads TGTGCCAGCAGCCCGGGACAGGACCCGAATCAGCCCCAGCATTTT. Translating it yields CASSPGQDPNQPQHF.

This rearrangement joins TRBV5-1 to TRBJ2-1; D gene ambiguous. The CDR3 is 16 residues long. Trimming pared 0 bases from V and 0 bases from J, leaving 10 bases between. The germline V gene encodes CDR1 SGHRS and CDR2 YFSETQ. The CDR3 loop is CASSLGNPSSYNEQFF. The CDR3 nucleotides are TGCGCCAGCAGCTTGGGGAACCCCAGCTCCTACAATGAGCAGTTCTTC.

The CDR3 region is CASSSTWFEAFF. The CDR3 coding sequence is TGTGCCAGCAGCTCTACCTGGTTCGAAGCTTTCTTT. The chain carries TRBV6-1 and TRBJ1-1; D is unresolved. This CDR3 region has 12 residues. Germline lookup yields CDR1 MNHNS and CDR2 SASEGT. Trimming left V 6 bases short and J 8 bases short, with 13 bases between.

The gene calls are TRBV7-8 and TRBJ1-1; D is undetermined. The CDR3 is 14 residues long. CDR1 and CDR2 (germline): SGHVS, FQNEAQ. V lost 2 bases, J lost 0 bases, and 7 bases lay in between. CDR3 nucleotide sequence: TGTGCCAGCAGCTTACTTAGGCTGAACACTGAAGCTTTCTTT. Its translation is CASSLLRLNTEAFF.

The chain joins TRBV18 to TRBJ2-5; 7 bases fit TRBD2. CDR3 length: 15 amino acids. Germline V gene sequence: CDR1 KGHSH, CDR2 LQKENI. Trimming removed 0 bases from V and 5 bases from J; junction bases left unmatched: 6. As DNA, the CDR3 is TGTGCCAGCTCACCACCGAGCGGGACCAGGGAGACCCAGTACTTC. Amino acids: CASSPPSGTRETQYF.

The V and J genes are TRBV2 and TRBJ2-1, with D tentatively TRBD2 (5 bases). The CDR3 is 14 residues long. Germline lookup yields CDR1 SNHLY and CDR2 FYNNEI. V lost 4 bases and J lost 4, with 11 bases in between. CDR3 region: CASSGQEVYNEQFF. The CDR3 DNA is TGTGCCAGCAGTGGCCAGGAGGTTTACAATGAGCAGTTCTTC.

The chain carries TRBV28 and TRBJ1-2, with a weak D call TRBD1 (5 bases). Germline CDR1 is MDHEN and CDR2 is SYDVKM. This CDR3 comprises 15 residues. Trimming stripped 10 bases from V and 2 bases from J, with 20 bases between. CDR3 region: CATSVEGLANYGYTF. DNA of the CDR3: TGTGCCACTTCCGTGGAGGGGTTGGCCAACTATGGCTACACCTTC.

The V gene is TRBV2, the J gene TRBJ2-5, with TRBD1 as a possible D gene (6 bases). Germline CDR1 and CDR2: SNHLY and FYNNEI. The CDR3 loop spans 16 amino acids. V shed 8 bases and J shed 4 bases, with 23 bases lying between them. The CDR3 sequence: CASSPSPLGTSETQYF. As DNA, the CDR3 is TGTGCCAGCTCACCAAGCCCCCTCGGGACATCAGAGACCCAGTACTTC.

The rearrangement joins TRBV18 to TRBJ2-3; TRBD2 agrees at 11 bases. The CDR3 is 18 residues long. Germline values: CDR1 KGHSH, CDR2 LQKENI. Trimming took 1 base from V and 2 from J; bases not matched to a gene: 8. The CDR3 loop reads CASSPLNPSGGNTDTQYF. DNA for the CDR3: TGTGCCAGCTCACCACTGAATCCTAGCGGGGGGAACACAGATACGCAGTATTTT.

The sample holds one count of this clone. The chain links TRBV7-3 to TRBJ2-3; D not resolved. V lost 3 bases, J lost 4 bases, and 8 bases lay in between. Germline V gene sequence: CDR1 SGHTA, CDR2 FQGTGA. The CDR3 has 13 amino acids. The CDR3 coding sequence is TGTGCCAGCAGCTTGGCGATCGCAGATACGCAGTATTTT. It encodes CASSLAIADTQYF.

The chain recombines TRBV2 with TRBJ2-6, with D possibly being TRBD2 (6 bases). CDR3 size: 16 residues. V lost 7 bases and J 0 bases, leaving 13 bases between the germline ends. Germline lookup yields CDR1 SNHLY and CDR2 FYNNEI. CDR3 sequence: CASTTGGFSGANVLTF. CDR3 DNA: TGTGCCAGCACTACCGGGGGATTCTCTGGGGCCAACGTCCTGACTTTC. Supplemented by reference TRBV2 and TRBJ2-6, the full variable domain reads EPEVTQTPSHQVTQMGQEVILRCVPISNHLYFYWYRQILGQKVEFLVSFYNNEISEKSEIFDDQFSVERPDGSNFTLKIRSTKLEDSAMYFCASTTGGFSGANVLTFGAGSRLTVL.

The V and J genes are TRBV2 and TRBJ1-5; the D gene is possibly TRBD1 (6 bases). Germline V gene lookup returns CDR1 SNHLY and CDR2 FYNNEI. This CDR3 has 14 residues. The ends were cut back, 7 bases at V and 3 bases at J, with 13 bases in the middle. The CDR3 loop is CASTIGQPNQPQHF. CDR3 bases: TGTGCCAGCACGATAGGACAGCCCAATCAGCCCCAGCATTTT.